The 23 T cell receptor beta chains below were found in one sample sequenced in a study of T cell repertoires in cytomegalovirus infection. Each CDR3 protein gets one entry after TCRdb re-called the reads with MiXCR. The profile shows approximately 990,000 distinct CDR3 sequences, roughly 30% of them singletons. These receptors have no identified antigens. The sequenced sample was cultured CD8+ T cells from PBMCs, obtained from culture after CMV antigen stimulation. The source of these receptors is a human donor in good health (CMV status not recorded). Some clones in this sample may be carry-over from other donors' samples.

This clonotype was recorded a few times. The chain links TRBV6-6 to TRBJ1-3, with D uncertain. V lost 9 bases, J lost 0 bases, and 9 bases lay in between. This CDR3 spans 13 amino acids. Germline CDR1 is MNHNY and CDR2 is SVGAGI (reference sequence). CDR3 in amino acids: CASCPSSGNTIYF. CDR3 coding DNA: TGTGCCAGTTGCCCGAGCTCTGGAAACACCATATATTTT.

Of note for this clonotype: The junction shows a germline mismatch at one end, possibly a read error. The chain carries TRBV27 and TRBJ2-4; D remains ambiguous. This CDR3 has 11 amino acids. Germline V gene sequence: CDR1 MNHEY, CDR2 SMNVEV (reference sequence). The CDR3 loop reads CASTRSARTDF. DNA of the CDR3: TGTGCCAGCACCCGGAGCGCCCGCACGGACTTC.

This clonotype was seen more than once but under ten times. The chain links TRBV10-3 to TRBJ2-7; tentative D call: TRBD1 (5 bases). Germline V gene lookup returns CDR1 ENHRY and CDR2 SYGVKD. This CDR3 has 11 amino acids. Trimming stripped 2 bases from V and 6 bases from J, with 5 bases between. In nucleotides, the CDR3 is TGTGCCATCAGTGAGGGGGCCGAGCAGTACTTC. Amino acids: CAISEGAEQYF.

This clonotype turned up a few times. The chain links TRBV12-3 or TRBV12-4 to TRBJ2-2; a weak D match, TRBD2 (5 bases). This CDR3 has 11 amino acids. V lost 11 bases and J 6 bases, leaving 10 bases between the germline ends. The CDR3 region is CAGGGSGELFF. CDR3 DNA: TGTGCCGGAGGCGGGTCCGGGGAGCTGTTTTTT.

In this sample, this clonotype turned up a few times. The chain employs TRBV5-6 and TRBJ2-5, with a possible D match to TRBD2 (6 bases). Germline values: CDR1 SGHDT, CDR2 YYEEEE. This CDR3 is 16 amino acids long. Deletions cut 6 bases from V and 0 bases from J, with 18 bases between. CDR3 in DNA: TGTGCCAGCACCGTTCTCGGGGGATCTTACCAAGAGACCCAGTACTTC. Translation gives CASTVLGGSYQETQYF.

The CDR3 DNA reads TGTGCCAGCAGTTACGGGCAGGCGACTTACGAGCAGTACTTC. Amino acid sequence: CASSYGQATYEQYF. V gene TRBV6-2 or TRBV6-3 combines with J gene TRBJ2-7; D is uncertain. CDR1 is MNHEY and CDR2 is SVGEGT in the germline V gene. This CDR3 has 14 residues. The ends were cut back, 2 bases at V and 4 bases at J, with 12 bases in the middle.

The chain carries TRBV7-3 and TRBJ1-6; perhaps TRBD1 as D (5 bases). V lost 10 bases and J 7 bases, leaving 17 bases between the germline ends. The CDR3 covers 14 residues. Germline CDR1 reads SGHTA; CDR2 reads FQGTGA. CDR3 in DNA: TGTGCCACCAAAAGTGGGGGGATAAATTCACCCCTCCACTTT. This gives the protein CATKSGGINSPLHF.

Concerning this clonotype: With a much larger clone just one base away, this may be a read error. This chain joins TRBV7-6 and TRBJ2-2; TRBD1 or TRBD2 may be the D gene (5 bases each). V was pared by 7 bases and J by 7 bases, with 19 bases between. CDR1 and CDR2 (germline): SGHVS, FNYEAQ. CDR3 length: 15 residues. Here the CDR3 DNA reads TGTGCCAGCATAGCCGGGCCCTGGGGGAGCGGGGAGCTGTTTTTT. Its translation is CASIAGPWGSGELFF.

This clonotype was picked up a small number of times. The J gene is TRBJ2-6, the V gene TRBV29-1; TRBD2 matches 11 bases. With V trimmed by 4 bases and J by 1 base, 3 bases remained unmatched. CDR1 is SQVTM and CDR2 is ANQGSEA in the germline V gene. The CDR3 loop spans 16 amino acids. In DNA, the CDR3 is TGCAGCGTTGCTAGCGGGGGGTATTCTGGGGCCAACGTCCTGACTTTC. Its protein product is CSVASGGYSGANVLTF.

This sequence joins TRBV10-1 and TRBJ2-7; 11 bases line up with TRBD1. After removal of 8 bases from V and 2 bases from J, the junction contained 5 bases not matched to a gene. CDR1 is WNHNN, CDR2 SYGVQD, per germline (reference sequence). This CDR3 has 14 amino acids. The CDR3 sequence is CASGDRGKTYEQYF. In nucleotides, the CDR3 is TGCGCCAGCGGGGACAGGGGGAAAACCTACGAGCAGTACTTC.

This clonotype occurred many times. CDR3 region: CASSLRQDTEAFF. The CDR3 coding sequence is TGTGCCAGCAGCCTACGACAGGACACTGAAGCTTTCTTT. J is TRBJ1-1 and V is TRBV7-9, with a weak D call TRBD1 (6 bases). V was pared by 5 bases and J by 3 bases, with 10 bases between. The CDR3 loop spans 13 amino acids. Per germline, CDR1 SEHNR and CDR2 FQNEAQ (reference sequence).

The chain carries TRBV4-2 and TRBJ2-3; D is tentatively TRBD1 or TRBD2 (6 bases each). In germline, CDR1 is LGHNA, CDR2 YNFKEQ. The CDR3 has 15 amino acids. V lost 3 bases, J lost 5 bases, and 15 bases lay in between. In DNA, the CDR3 is TGTGCCAGCAGCCATAGTCCGGGGGCGGGAGATACGCAGTATTTT. Its translation is CASSHSPGAGDTQYF.

The chain has TRBV15 and TRBJ2-6; TRBD2 is a possible D gene (5 bases). CDR1 and CDR2 (germline): LNHNV, YYDKDF (reference sequence). Trimming pared 8 bases from V and 2 bases from J, leaving 13 bases between. The CDR3 covers 15 residues. The CDR3 bases are TGTGCCACCCGGGGTCCAGCAGCTGGGGCCAACGTCCTGACTTTC. The encoded protein is CATRGPAAGANVLTF.

This clonotype is a singleton in its sample. The chain uses TRBV5-5 and TRBJ2-7; 10 bases are shared with TRBD1. Looked up from germline, CDR1 is SGHKS and CDR2 is YYEKEE (reference sequence). This CDR3 has 15 residues. V gave up 7 bases and J gave up 1 base; unmatched junction bases: 8. CDR3 nucleotide sequence: TGTGCCAGCGTTGGACAGGGGGACCATTCCTACGAGCAGTACGTC. It translates to CASVGQGDHSYEQYV.

The rearrangement joins TRBV12-3 or TRBV12-4 to TRBJ1-5, with a possible D match to TRBD1 (5 bases). There are 14 residues in the CDR3. Trimming left V 8 bases short and J 6 bases short, with 17 bases between. CDR3 region: CASLGSGSGQPQHF. Written as DNA, the CDR3 is TGTGCCAGCCTGGGGTCAGGGAGTGGTCAGCCCCAGCATTTT.

This clonotype was seen more than once but under ten times. The rearrangement links TRBV9 to TRBJ2-1; unclear D gene. Germline CDR1 reads SGDLS; CDR2 reads YYNGEE. The length of the CDR3 is 16 residues. The V and J ends lost 0 bases and 0 bases respectively, with 10 bases between them. The DNA of the CDR3 is TGTGCCAGCAGCGTAGACGGCCGGAGCTCCTACAATGAGCAGTTCTTC. Its translation is CASSVDGRSSYNEQFF. Full variable domain (rest looked up from reference TRBV9 and TRBJ2-1): DSGVTQTPKHLITATGQRVTLRCSPRSGDLSVYWYQQSLDQGLQFLIQYYNGEERAKGNILERFSAQQFPDLHSELNLSSLELGDSALYFCASSVDGRSSYNEQFFGPGTRLTVL.

The chain employs TRBV12-3 or TRBV12-4 and TRBJ2-2; TRBD2 is a possible D gene (5 bases). Trimming pared 5 bases from V and 5 bases from J, leaving 15 bases between. CDR3 length: 15 residues. CDR3 protein: CASSHPGITTGELFF. CDR3 nucleotides: TGTGCCAGCAGTCACCCCGGGATTACAACCGGGGAGCTGTTTTTT.

This clonotype was seen at least ten times. This chain connects TRBV7-6 to TRBJ2-1; D is perhaps TRBD1 (6 bases). Trimming cost V 1 base and J 5 bases, with 18 bases left between them. The length of the CDR3 is 17 residues. Germline V CDR1 and CDR2: SGHVS, FNYEAQ. In nucleotides, the CDR3 is TGTGCCAGCAGCTTAGTCGGGGCAGGGGAGATAGACAATGAGCAGTTCTTC. Protein: CASSLVGAGEIDNEQFF.

Comment on this clonotype: An end of the junction differs from the germline gene, which may be a read error. J is TRBJ1-1 and V is TRBV6-2 or TRBV6-3; 7 bases align to TRBD1. CDR1 is MNHEY and CDR2 is SVGEGT in the germline V gene. The CDR3 is 13 amino acids. The CDR3 loop is CVSIDRVNTEAFF. The CDR3 DNA sequence: TGTGTCAGCATCGACAGGGTGAACACTGAAGCTTTCTTT.

This clonotype was found once. V gene TRBV6-6 combines with J gene TRBJ1-2; no definite D call. The CDR3 covers 14 residues. Germline V CDR1 and CDR2: MNHNY, SVGAGI (reference sequence). V dropped 6 bases and J dropped 0 bases, with 11 bases sitting between them. The CDR3 region has the DNA TGTGCCAGCAGCCGCGACGGGGCTAACTATGGCTACACCTTC. This gives the protein CASSRDGANYGYTF.

The sample holds many counts of this clonotype. This chain connects TRBV7-3 to TRBJ1-1; TRBD1 might be the D (5 bases). This CDR3 has 14 amino acids. CDR1 is SGHTA and CDR2 is FQGTGA in the germline V gene. Trimming stripped 5 bases from V and 4 bases from J, with 14 bases between. The DNA for the CDR3 is TGTGCCAGCAGCCTTCAGGGAGGAGGCACTGAAGCTTTCTTT. Its translation: CASSLQGGGTEAFF. The entire variable domain, with the rest obtained from reference TRBV7-3 and TRBJ1-1, is as follows: GAGVSQTPSNKVTEKGKYVELRCDPISGHTALYWYRQSLGQGPEFLIYFQGTGAADDSGLPNDRFFAVRPEGSVSTLKIQRTERGDSAVYLCASSLQGGGTEAFFGQGTRLTVV.

The chain joins TRBV12-5 to TRBJ1-2, with D possibly being TRBD1 (5 bases). The CDR3 is 18 amino acids. In germline, CDR1 is LGHNT, CDR2 FRNRAP. Between the trimmed V and J ends, which lost 3 bases and 4 bases, there was a span of 24 bases. CDR3 sequence reads: CASGFWVEGPHRTYGYTF. Written as DNA, the CDR3 is TGTGCTAGTGGTTTTTGGGTGGAGGGACCCCACCGGACCTATGGCTACACCTTC. The full variable domain, with the rest looked up from reference TRBV12-5 and TRBJ1-2, is DARVTQTPRHKVTEMGQEVTMRCQPILGHNTVFWYRQTMMQGLELLAYFRNRAPLDDSGMPKDRFSAEMPDATLATLKIQPSEPRDSAVYFCASGFWVEGPHRTYGYTFGSGTRLTVV.

CDR3 sequence: CASSHPRVSSYNEQFF. CDR3 in DNA: TGTGCCAGCAGTCACCCAAGGGTAAGCTCCTACAATGAGCAGTTCTTC. V and J are TRBV28 and TRBJ2-1; no definite D call. The V gene's germline CDR1 is MDHEN and CDR2 SYDVKM. V was trimmed by 5 bases and J by 0 bases, leaving 14 bases between them. The CDR3 is 16 residues long.